A single sample is the source of the 19 T cell receptor beta chains below, sequenced in a study of early T cells in non-severe SARS-CoV-2 infection. TCRdb called the 5' RACE reads again in MiXCR, with one record for every CDR3 protein. Of tens of thousands of distinct CDR3 sequences listed, 5% to 6.5% are singletons. Sequencing used whole blood. These receptors were obtained from an adult who was a healthcare worker with PCR-confirmed SARS-CoV-2 infection or an uninfected control (not recorded which).

This sequence joins TRBV10-3 and TRBJ2-3; perhaps TRBD1 as D (5 bases). In germline, CDR1 is ENHRY, CDR2 SYGVKD. The CDR3 extends over 14 amino acids. Trimming pared 3 bases from V and 1 base from J, leaving 8 bases between. The CDR3 nucleotides are TGTGCCATCAGTGAAAAGACAGGCACAGATACGCAGTATTTT. It yields the protein CAISEKTGTDTQYF.

V gene TRBV9 combines with J gene TRBJ1-4, with no clear D. CDR3 length: 14 amino acids. Deletions cut 2 bases from V and 3 bases from J, with 8 bases between. Germline CDR1 and CDR2: SGDLS and YYNGEE. The CDR3 DNA follows: TGTGCCAGCAGCGTTTACGGGGCTAATGAAAAACTGTTTTTT. Translating gives CASSVYGANEKLFF.

In this sample, this clonotype turned up a few times. This chain joins TRBV5-1 and TRBJ1-3; no clear D gene. The V end was cut by 0 bases, the J end by 2 bases, with 6 bases between. Germline V lookup: CDR1 SGHRS, CDR2 YFSETQ. The CDR3 sequence is 14 residues long. In nucleotides, the CDR3 is TGCGCCAGCAGCTTGGGGTCGACTGGAAACACCATATATTTT. The encoded protein is CASSLGSTGNTIYF.

The V call is TRBV7-6, the J call TRBJ2-1; TRBD2 matches 9 bases. In germline, CDR1 is SGHVS, CDR2 FNYEAQ. The CDR3 is 16 amino acids. The V and J ends lost 1 base and 7 bases, in that order; junction bases with no gene match: 8. CDR3 DNA: TGTGCCAGCAGCTTAGTCCGGGGACTAGCCGGTAATGAGCAGTTCTTC. It translates to CASSLVRGLAGNEQFF.

The chain is built from TRBV5-1 and TRBJ2-2; the D gene is possibly TRBD1 (5 bases). The CDR3 runs to 16 residues. Germline V gene sequence: CDR1 SGHRS, CDR2 YFSETQ. Trimming took off 2 bases at V and 1 base at J, with 12 bases between the two ends. The DNA for the CDR3 is TGCGCCAGCAGCTTCCGGTGGCAGGGGAACACCGGGGAGCTGTTTTTT. This gives the protein CASSFRWQGNTGELFF.

For this clonotype: One base away lies a much larger clone, so this may be a sequencing read error. The chain is built from TRBV29-1 and TRBJ1-4; TRBD1 aligns across 12 bases. The CDR3 consists of 15 residues. Germline V gene sequence: CDR1 SQVTM, CDR2 ANQGSEA. Germline trimming cut 6 bases from V and 8 bases from J; bases unmatched to any gene: 10. The CDR3 spells CSVTGTGGGKEKLFF. In nucleotides, the CDR3 is TGCAGCGTGACCGGGACAGGGGGCGGGAAAGAAAAACTGTTTTTT. The full variable domain, its missing parts supplied by reference TRBV29-1 and TRBJ1-4, is SAVISQKPSRDICQRGTSLTIQCQVDSQVTMMFWYRQQPGQSLTLIATANQGSEATYESGFVIDKFPISRPNLTFSTLTVSNMSPEDSSIYLCSVTGTGGGKEKLFFGSGTQLSVL.

The chain employs TRBV19 and TRBJ2-5, with 7 bases lining up with TRBD1. V shed 6 bases and J 0 bases; nucleotides not matched to a gene: 10. The CDR3 totals 16 residues. Germline lookup yields CDR1 LNHDA and CDR2 SQIVND (reference sequence). DNA of the CDR3: TGTGCCAGTAGCCACCCAGGGGGTGGGCACCAAGAGACCCAGTACTTC. Translation: CASSHPGGGHQETQYF.

Ten or more counts support this clonotype. The rearrangement links TRBV4-3 to TRBJ1-6; possibly TRBD1 for D (5 bases). The CDR3 runs to 15 residues. CDR1 and CDR2 (germline): LGHNA, YSLEER. Trimming left V 3 bases short and J 11 bases short, with 17 bases between. CDR3 nucleotide sequence: TGCGCCAGCAGCCAGATCCAGGGTGGAGTGGCACCCCTCCACTTT. Amino acid sequence: CASSQIQGGVAPLHF.

V is TRBV6-2 or TRBV6-3 and J is TRBJ2-5; 7 positions agree with TRBD2. Losses at the gene ends were 5 bases for V and 1 base for J; bases not matched to a gene: 13. CDR1 and CDR2 from the germline V gene are MNHEY and SVGEGT. The CDR3 is 17 residues long. For the CDR3, the DNA is TGTGCCAGCAGTCCCCTCAGAGCGGGACCCGGCCAAGAGACCCAGTACTTC. Amino acids: CASSPLRAGPGQETQYF.

The chain has TRBV28 and TRBJ2-3, with TRBD1 matching over 8 bases. Germline lookup yields CDR1 MDHEN and CDR2 SYDVKM. The J segment lost 1 base and the V segment lost 7 bases, leaving 7 bases of the junction unmatched. The CDR3 loop spans 15 amino acids. CDR3: CASNLAGQGTDTQYF. The CDR3 DNA sequence: TGTGCCAGCAACTTGGCGGGACAGGGCACAGATACGCAGTATTTT.

V and J are TRBV10-2 and TRBJ2-3; D perhaps matches TRBD2 (6 bases). Germline-derived CDR1 and CDR2 are WSHSY and SAAADI. V lost 7 bases to trimming and J lost 1 base, with 18 bases between them. This CDR3 has 16 residues. This chain's CDR3 is CASKFQAPGGTDTQYF. The CDR3 DNA is TGCGCCAGCAAGTTTCAGGCCCCGGGGGGCACAGATACGCAGTATTTT.

CDR3 amino acids: CSVRTSESYEQYF. The CDR3 coding sequence is TGCAGCGTGAGGACTAGCGAGTCCTACGAGCAGTACTTC. This chain connects TRBV29-1 to TRBJ2-7; 9 bases are shared with TRBD2. In germline, CDR1 is SQVTM, CDR2 ANQGSEA. V was pared by 6 bases and J by 1 base, with 4 bases of the junction left unmatched. CDR3 length: 13 amino acids.

A note on this clonotype: A much larger clonotype is one base distant, so this may be a read error. The chain couples TRBV29-1 to TRBJ2-2; D is perhaps TRBD1 or TRBD2 (6 bases each). This CDR3 region has 16 residues. CDR1 SQVTM and CDR2 ANQGSEA come from the germline V gene. The CDR3 coding sequence is TGCAGCGTTGAAGTAGGGGGGCCCTCGAACACCCGGGAGCTGTTTTTT. Protein product: CSVEVGGPSNTRELFF.

The gene calls are TRBV7-8 and TRBJ2-1, with D possibly being TRBD2 (5 bases). The V gene's germline CDR1 is SGHVS and CDR2 FQNEAQ. The CDR3 has 17 amino acids. V lost 4 bases, J lost 3 bases, and 19 bases lay in between. CDR3: CASSSQDSRLIYNEQFF. The CDR3 region has the DNA TGTGCCAGCAGCTCTCAGGACTCCCGACTCATCTACAATGAGCAGTTCTTC.

This clonotype has ten or more counts. The chain recombines TRBV7-6 with TRBJ2-3; D is unclear. This CDR3 has 17 amino acids. In germline, CDR1 is SGHVS, CDR2 FNYEAQ. V gave up 7 bases and J gave up 1 base, with 21 bases separating them. The CDR3 nucleotides are TGTGCCAGCACCCTGACCGGAGCCACCGTGGGCACAGATACGCAGTATTTT. Translated, it gives CASTLTGATVGTDTQYF.

The chain recombines TRBV28 with TRBJ2-3; D might be TRBD2 (6 bases). Germline V gene data show CDR1 as MDHEN and CDR2 as SYDVKM. Deletions cut 7 bases from V and 0 bases from J, with 20 bases between. The length of the CDR3 is 17 residues. The CDR3 region is CASTRLGRGFSTDTQYF. The DNA for the CDR3 is TGTGCCAGCACCCGGTTGGGGCGGGGCTTTAGCACAGATACGCAGTATTTT.

In its sample, this clonotype was seen a few times. The J gene is TRBJ2-1, the V gene TRBV29-1; D gene unclear. Trimming removed 7 bases from V and 5 bases from J, with 9 bases in between. The CDR3 consists of 11 residues. Germline V gene data show CDR1 as SQVTM and CDR2 as ANQGSEA. CDR3 sequence reads: CSGRLDNEQFF. Here the CDR3 DNA reads TGCAGCGGGAGACTGGACAATGAGCAGTTCTTC.

This clonotype was seen ten or more times. The chain carries TRBV2 and TRBJ1-1, with D perhaps TRBD1 (5 bases). This CDR3 is built from 14 residues. CDR1 is SNHLY and CDR2 is FYNNEI in the germline V gene. V lost 6 bases to trimming and J lost 0 bases, with 11 bases between them. CDR3 residues: CASRAQAMNTEAFF. CDR3 bases: TGTGCCAGCAGGGCACAGGCCATGAACACTGAAGCTTTCTTT.

This clonotype was seen a few times. This chain connects TRBV5-6 to TRBJ1-1; 8 nucleotides agree with TRBD1. J gave up 7 bases and V 3 bases, and 11 bases lay outside the gene matches. The CDR3 length is 15 residues. CDR1 and CDR2 (germline): SGHDT, YYEEEE. CDR3 amino acids: CASSWVDRQGSEAFF. Written as DNA, the CDR3 is TGTGCCAGCAGCTGGGTCGACAGACAGGGGAGTGAAGCTTTCTTT.